A selection of T cell receptor beta chains follows, all from one sample in a study of human T cells and chemical hapten exposure. Each CDR3 protein is one row after TCRdb ran MiXCR on the RACE reads. This table has tens of thousands of distinct CDR3 sequences, 6.6% appearing once. The specimen was whole blood, collected in connection with sensitization to the hapten diphenylcyclopropenone (DPC). Source of these receptors: a woman aged 30 to 39 with alopecia areata. Some clones in this sample may be carry-over from other donors' samples. Both conserved end residues are part of each CDR3. A D gene is named only where the DNA matches it firmly. Size tells how often a clone was seen (once, few, many) or the class of an expanded clone, and some rows leave it out.

CDR3: CASTSLLNTEAFF; DNA: TGTGCCAGCACCAGCCTCTTGAACACTGAAGCTTTCTTT; size: -; length: 13; V: TRBV2; J: TRBJ1-1; D: -
CDR3: CASGTGNSPLHF; DNA: TGTGCCAGCGGGACCGGCAATTCACCCCTCCACTTT; size: few; length: 12; V: TRBV2; J: TRBJ1-6; D: -
CDR3: CASKRGSSYEQYF; DNA: TGTGCTAGTAAGCGGGGGAGCTCCTACGAGCAGTACTTC; size: many; length: 13; V: TRBV12-5; J: TRBJ2-7; D: TRBD2
CDR3: CASSPQGVNTEAFF; DNA: TGTGCCAGCTCACCACAGGGGGTGAACACTGAAGCTTTCTTT; size: many; length: 14; V: TRBV18; J: TRBJ1-1; D: -
CDR3: CSADQTTAPYEQYF; DNA: TGCAGTGCGGATCAGACGACGGCTCCCTACGAGCAGTACTTC; size: -; length: 14; V: TRBV20-1; J: TRBJ2-7; D: -
CDR3: CAISGPGQGVEAFF; DNA: TGTGCCATCAGTGGACCGGGACAGGGGGTTGAAGCTTTCTTT; size: many; length: 14; V: TRBV10-3; J: TRBJ1-1; D: TRBD1
CDR3: CASSLLTGGTDSPLHF; DNA: TGCGCCAGCAGCTTGCTGACAGGGGGTACGGATTCACCCCTCCACTTT; size: -; length: 16; V: TRBV5-1; J: TRBJ1-6; D: TRBD1
CDR3: CAWILRGRPQGTEAFF; DNA: TGTGCCTGGATCTTACGGGGGCGCCCCCAAGGCACTGAAGCTTTCTTT; size: few; length: 16; V: TRBV30; J: TRBJ1-1; D: -
CDR3: CSANPPYSNTEAFF; DNA: TGCAGTGCTAACCCGCCCTATAGCAACACTGAAGCTTTCTTT; size: many; length: 14; V: TRBV20-1; J: TRBJ1-1; D: -
CDR3: CSARPLNTEAFF; DNA: TGCAGTGCTAGACCGTTGAACACTGAAGCTTTCTTT; size: -; length: 12; V: TRBV20-1; J: TRBJ1-1; D: -
CDR3: CSAPQWGGRTDTQYF; DNA: TGCAGTGCCCCGCAGTGGGGGGGCCGCACAGATACGCAGTATTTT; size: few; length: 15; V: TRBV20-1; J: TRBJ2-3; D: -
CDR3: CATTSYTDPRVGAFF; DNA: TGTGCCACCACGTCTTACACGGATCCAAGGGTGGGGGCTTTCTTT; size: many; length: 15; V: TRBV5-8; J: TRBJ1-1; D: -
CDR3: CASSLVTGSGADTQYF; DNA: TGTGCCAGCAGCTTGGTTACTGGCTCTGGCGCAGATACGCAGTATTTT; size: many; length: 16; V: TRBV5-4; J: TRBJ2-3; D: -
CDR3: CASSLQPLTDTQYF; DNA: TGTGCCAGCAGCTTGCAACCTCTCACAGATACGCAGTATTTT; size: many; length: 14; V: TRBV5-5; J: TRBJ2-3; D: -
CDR3: CASRRGEGYTF; DNA: TGTGCCAGCAGAAGAGGGGAAGGCTACACCTTC; size: many; length: 11; V: TRBV6-5; J: TRBJ1-2; D: -
CDR3: CASSYRDPGGVDEQFF; DNA: TGTGCCAGCAGCTACCGGGACCCCGGGGGTGTGGATGAGCAGTTCTTC; size: many; length: 16; V: TRBV7-9; J: TRBJ2-1; D: -
CDR3: CASSLRTAGYEQYF; DNA: TGTGCCAGCAGTCTGAGGACAGCCGGCTACGAGCAGTACTTC; size: many; length: 14; V: TRBV12-3/TRBV12-4; J: TRBJ2-7; D: -
CDR3: CASSFGVQPQHF; DNA: TGTGCCAGCAGCTTTGGGGTTCAGCCCCAGCATTTT; size: many; length: 12; V: TRBV5-6; J: TRBJ1-5; D: -
CDR3: CSATNPGQGSYEQYF; DNA: TGCAGTGCTACCAACCCGGGACAGGGCTCCTACGAGCAGTACTTC; size: -; length: 15; V: TRBV20-1; J: TRBJ2-7; D: TRBD1
CDR3: CAWIWWGSNTEAFF; DNA: TGTGCCTGGATATGGTGGGGGTCGAACACTGAAGCTTTCTTT; size: few; length: 14; V: TRBV30; J: TRBJ1-1; D: -
CDR3: CASSLYYLSGGSDTQYF; DNA: TGTGCCAGCAGTTTATACTACCTTAGCGGGGGATCAGATACGCAGTATTTT; size: many; length: 17; V: TRBV27; J: TRBJ2-3; D: TRBD2
CDR3: CASSPGQGLEAFF; DNA: TGTGCCAGCAGCCCCGGACAGGGATTGGAAGCTTTCTTT; size: many; length: 13; V: TRBV5-4; J: TRBJ1-1; D: TRBD1
CDR3: CASSPTVWGSEPQHF; DNA: TGTGCCAGCAGCCCCACCGTCTGGGGGTCGGAGCCCCAGCATTTT; size: few; length: 15; V: TRBV12-3/TRBV12-4; J: TRBJ1-5; D: -
CDR3: CASSLNIPGQGSYTF; DNA: TGTGCCAGCAGTCTAAACATCCCCGGACAGGGAAGCTACACCTTC; size: -; length: 15; V: TRBV27; J: TRBJ1-2; D: TRBD1
CDR3: CASSLELSTSDSYNEQFF; DNA: TGTGCCAGCAGCTTAGAGTTGTCGACTAGTGACTCCTACAATGAGCAGTTCTTC; size: many; length: 18; V: TRBV7-3; J: TRBJ2-1; D: -
CDR3: CSVEWGAPTEAFF; DNA: TGCAGCGTTGAATGGGGGGCTCCCACTGAAGCTTTCTTT; size: few; length: 13; V: TRBV29-1; J: TRBJ1-1; D: -
CDR3: CASSWLDRVSGYTF; DNA: TGTGCCAGCAGCTGGCTGGACAGAGTGTCTGGCTACACCTTC; size: few; length: 14; V: TRBV4-2; J: TRBJ1-2; D: -
CDR3: CASSLATSGASKNIQYF; DNA: TGTGCCAGCAGCTTAGCGACTAGCGGGGCTTCCAAAAACATTCAGTACTTC; size: many; length: 17; V: TRBV7-9; J: TRBJ2-4; D: TRBD2
CDR3: CASSGTGANVLTF; DNA: TGTGCCAGCAGTGGTACTGGGGCCAACGTCCTGACTTTC; size: many; length: 13; V: TRBV6-5; J: TRBJ2-6; D: -
CDR3: CASTQSPGGFGYTF; DNA: TGTGCCAGCACCCAGTCCCCAGGGGGGTTTGGCTACACCTTC; size: many; length: 14; V: TRBV12-3/TRBV12-4; J: TRBJ1-2; D: TRBD1
CDR3: CASSHPNSPLHF; DNA: TGTGCCAGCAGCCACCCCAATTCACCCCTCCACTTT; size: few; length: 12; V: TRBV5-6; J: TRBJ1-6; D: -
CDR3: CSVGSGTGYETEKLFF; DNA: TGCAGCGTTGGATCCGGGACAGGGTATGAGACGGAAAAACTGTTTTTT; size: -; length: 16; V: TRBV29-1; J: TRBJ1-4; D: TRBD1
CDR3: CASSPVGGGNTGELFF; DNA: TGTGCCAGCAGCCCCGTTGGGGGGGGAAACACCGGGGAGCTGTTTTTT; size: -; length: 16; V: TRBV7-8; J: TRBJ2-2; D: TRBD2
CDR3: CASSPPNRDGEEKLFF; DNA: TGTGCCAGCAGCCCCCCCAACAGGGACGGAGAGGAAAAACTGTTTTTT; size: -; length: 16; V: TRBV7-6; J: TRBJ1-4; D: -
CDR3: CASSSWTGGDEQYF; DNA: TGTGCCAGCAGTTCCTGGACAGGGGGCGACGAGCAGTACTTC; size: many; length: 14; V: TRBV6-2/TRBV6-3; J: TRBJ2-7; D: TRBD1
CDR3: CASSYGRTGELFF; DNA: TGTGCCAGCAGTTACGGACGCACCGGGGAGCTGTTTTTT; size: few; length: 13; V: TRBV6-5; J: TRBJ2-2; D: -
CDR3: CAWSPPGEETQYF; DNA: TGTGCCTGGAGTCCGCCAGGGGAAGAGACCCAGTACTTC; size: many; length: 13; V: TRBV30; J: TRBJ2-5; D: -
CDR3: CASSQNLDRVQALSDTQYF; DNA: TGTGCCAGCAGCCAAAATCTGGACAGGGTACAGGCGTTATCAGATACGCAGTATTTT; size: many; length: 19; V: TRBV14; J: TRBJ2-3; D: TRBD1
CDR3: CSVIQDANTGELFF; DNA: TGCAGCGTAATACAGGACGCGAACACCGGGGAGCTGTTTTTT; size: many; length: 14; V: TRBV29-1; J: TRBJ2-2; D: -
CDR3: CSASSGGATDTQYF; DNA: TGCAGTGCTAGTAGCGGGGGGGCCACAGATACGCAGTATTTT; size: many; length: 14; V: TRBV20-1; J: TRBJ2-3; D: TRBD2
CDR3: CASSSPRTGMGNTIYF; DNA: TGTGCCAGCAGCTCCCCCCGGACAGGGATGGGAAACACCATATATTTT; size: many; length: 16; V: TRBV7-9; J: TRBJ1-3; D: TRBD1
CDR3: CAISESVQTTDTQYF; DNA: TGTGCCATCAGTGAGTCGGTACAGACCACAGATACGCAGTATTTT; size: many; length: 15; V: TRBV10-3; J: TRBJ2-3; D: -
CDR3: CASKNIGLGYSGNTIYF; DNA: TGTGCCAGCAAAAATATTGGCCTTGGATACTCTGGAAACACCATATATTTT; size: -; length: 17; V: TRBV6-5; J: TRBJ1-3; D: -
CDR3: CASSQASGLAKQETQYF; DNA: TGTGCCAGCAGCCAAGCCTCGGGTTTGGCGAAACAAGAGACCCAGTACTTC; size: few; length: 17; V: TRBV3-1; J: TRBJ2-5; D: -
CDR3: CASSSDGTGGFNEQFF; DNA: TGTGCCAGCAGCTCTGACGGGACAGGGGGTTTCAATGAGCAGTTCTTC; size: many; length: 16; V: TRBV5-5; J: TRBJ2-1; D: TRBD1
CDR3: CASSLDTADTQYF; DNA: TGTGCCAGCAGCTTAGATACGGCAGATACGCAGTATTTT; size: many; length: 13; V: TRBV11-2; J: TRBJ2-3; D: -
CDR3: CASSAGGQGWSEAFF; DNA: TGTGCCAGCAGTGCCGGGGGACAGGGTTGGTCTGAAGCTTTCTTT; size: many; length: 15; V: TRBV2; J: TRBJ1-1; D: TRBD1
CDR3: CSVERTGRDTEAFF; DNA: TGCAGCGTTGAGAGGACAGGGAGGGACACTGAAGCTTTCTTT; size: few; length: 14; V: TRBV29-1; J: TRBJ1-1; D: TRBD1
CDR3: CASRRSGHQETQYF; DNA: TGTGCCAGCCGCCGAAGCGGGCACCAAGAGACCCAGTACTTC; size: many; length: 14; V: TRBV6-1; J: TRBJ2-5; D: -
CDR3: CASSPTGKSTEAFF; DNA: TGTGCCAGCAGCCCCACAGGGAAGTCCACTGAAGCTTTCTTT; size: many; length: 14; V: TRBV3-1; J: TRBJ1-1; D: -
CDR3: CASSALGTGVQPQHF; DNA: TGTGCCAGCAGTGCGCTGGGGACAGGGGTTCAGCCCCAGCATTTT; size: -; length: 15; V: TRBV27; J: TRBJ1-5; D: TRBD1
CDR3: CSARGRGTYEQYF; DNA: TGCAGTGCGAGGGGGCGGGGGACCTACGAGCAGTACTTC; size: -; length: 13; V: TRBV20-1; J: TRBJ2-7; D: -
CDR3: CASSLSRGYNEQFF; DNA: TGTGCCAGCAGCTTGTCTAGAGGATACAATGAGCAGTTCTTC; size: -; length: 14; V: TRBV7-9; J: TRBJ2-1; D: -
CDR3: CASSLKRGRGETQYF; DNA: TGTGCCAGCAGCTTGAAGCGTGGAAGGGGAGAGACCCAGTACTTC; size: many; length: 15; V: TRBV7-2; J: TRBJ2-5; D: -
CDR3: CSAGRDSKMNTEAFF; DNA: TGCAGTGCTGGCCGGGACAGCAAAATGAACACTGAAGCTTTCTTT; size: few; length: 15; V: TRBV20-1; J: TRBJ1-1; D: TRBD1
CDR3: CASSLGSGFTTNEKLFF; DNA: TGTGCCAGCAGCTTAGGTTCAGGCTTTACAACTAATGAAAAACTGTTTTTT; size: few; length: 17; V: TRBV7-9; J: TRBJ1-4; D: -
CDR3: CASSVRGTRIADTEAFF; DNA: TGTGCCAGCAGCGTCAGAGGTACCAGGATAGCGGACACTGAAGCTTTCTTT; size: -; length: 17; V: TRBV9; J: TRBJ1-1; D: -
CDR3: CASSRVDAGANVLTF; DNA: TGCGCCAGCAGTAGGGTCGACGCTGGGGCCAACGTCCTGACTTTC; size: many; length: 15; V: TRBV5-1; J: TRBJ2-6; D: -
CDR3: CASSFGGRPYEQYF; DNA: TGTGCCAGCAGCTTCGGTGGGAGGCCCTACGAGCAGTACTTC; size: -; length: 14; V: TRBV7-2; J: TRBJ2-7; D: -
CDR3: CASSLLAGDKETQYF; DNA: TGTGCCAGCAGTTTACTAGCGGGGGACAAAGAGACCCAGTACTTC; size: -; length: 15; V: TRBV12-3/TRBV12-4; J: TRBJ2-5; D: TRBD2